This is a list of T cell receptor beta chains from one sample in a study of Graves' ophthalmopathy and Graves' hyperthyroidism. TCRdb redid the calling of the multiplex PCR reads with MiXCR, one entry per CDR3 protein. The data contain around 1,000,000 distinct CDR3 sequences, approximately 35% of them singletons. The sequenced sample was peripheral blood or thyroid tissue (not recorded which). The receptor source for this set is an adult man with Graves' hyperthyroidism. CDR3s include the opening cysteine and the closing phenylalanine or tryptophan. The order of the fields is clone size, J gene, D gene, V gene, CDR3 protein, CDR3 DNA. D genes are given only for firm matches. The size field is filled for only some rows; it gives once, few, many or a size class.

clone_size: -; j_call: TRBJ2-7; d_call: -; v_call: TRBV2; cdr3_aa: CASRGTDSNQQYF; cdr3_nt: TGTGCCAGCCGCGGGACAGATAGCAATCAGCAGTACTTC
clone_size: -; j_call: TRBJ1-3; d_call: -; v_call: TRBV29-1; cdr3_aa: CSVEESGTSGSTSGNTIYF; cdr3_nt: TGCAGCGTTGAAGAGTCCGGGACTAGCGGGAGCACATCTGGAAACACCATATATTTT
clone_size: many; j_call: TRBJ2-1; d_call: TRBD2; v_call: TRBV2; cdr3_aa: CASTRGLAGNEQFF; cdr3_nt: TGTGCCAGCACCCGAGGACTAGCGGGGAATGAGCAGTTCTTC
clone_size: -; j_call: TRBJ2-7; d_call: -; v_call: TRBV4-1; cdr3_aa: CASSQQGSGSYEQYF; cdr3_nt: TGCGCCAGCAGCCAACAGGGGTCAGGGTCCTACGAGCAGTACTTC
clone_size: many; j_call: TRBJ2-7; d_call: -; v_call: TRBV6-5; cdr3_aa: CASSYSGSGEQYF; cdr3_nt: TGTGCCAGCAGTTACTCGGGGTCGGGGGAGCAGTACTTC
clone_size: once; j_call: TRBJ2-7; d_call: -; v_call: TRBV29-1; cdr3_aa: CSLVGGTSEQYF; cdr3_nt: TGCAGCTTAGTCGGGGGAACTAGCGAGCAGTACTTC
clone_size: -; j_call: TRBJ2-5; d_call: TRBD2; v_call: TRBV20-1; cdr3_aa: CSARRGGGAGRETQYF; cdr3_nt: TGCAGTGCTAGGCGTGGCGGGGGGGCCGGTAGGGAGACCCAGTACTTC
clone_size: many; j_call: TRBJ1-5; d_call: -; v_call: TRBV11-2; cdr3_aa: CASSPGGREDQPQHF; cdr3_nt: TGTGCCAGCAGCCCGGGGGGGAGGGAGGATCAGCCCCAGCATTTT
clone_size: -; j_call: TRBJ2-5; d_call: -; v_call: TRBV10-3; cdr3_aa: CAIKGGQETQYF; cdr3_nt: TGTGCCATCAAAGGGGGGCAAGAGACCCAGTACTTC
clone_size: few; j_call: TRBJ1-5; d_call: -; v_call: TRBV3-2; cdr3_aa: CASSQVYGGNQPQHF; cdr3_nt: TGTGCCAGCAGCCAAGTCTACGGGGGCAATCAGCCCCAGCATTTT
clone_size: few; j_call: TRBJ2-7; d_call: TRBD1; v_call: TRBV4-1; cdr3_aa: CASSPRDSTYEQYF; cdr3_nt: TGCGCCAGCAGCCCCCGGGACAGTACCTACGAGCAGTACTTC
clone_size: -; j_call: TRBJ2-7; d_call: -; v_call: TRBV10-2; cdr3_aa: CASSPDGLAYEQYF; cdr3_nt: TGTGCCAGCTCACCAGACGGTTTGGCCTACGAGCAGTACTTC
clone_size: -; j_call: TRBJ2-5; d_call: -; v_call: TRBV11-2; cdr3_aa: CASSLSAGLETQYF; cdr3_nt: TGTGCCAGCAGCTTATCGGCAGGGCTGGAGACCCAGTACTTC
clone_size: few; j_call: TRBJ2-5; d_call: -; v_call: TRBV2; cdr3_aa: CASSDGPAETQYF; cdr3_nt: TGTGCCAGCAGTGACGGCCCCGCGGAGACCCAGTACTTC
clone_size: -; j_call: TRBJ2-7; d_call: -; v_call: TRBV10-3; cdr3_aa: CARLRDLPYEQYF; cdr3_nt: TGTGCTAGATTGCGGGATCTCCCCTACGAGCAGTACTTC
clone_size: few; j_call: TRBJ1-1; d_call: -; v_call: TRBV7-2; cdr3_aa: CASSLSESTEAFF; cdr3_nt: TGTGCCAGCAGCTTATCGGAGAGCACTGAAGCTTTCTTT
clone_size: many; j_call: TRBJ1-4; d_call: -; v_call: TRBV29-1; cdr3_aa: CSAVWGYEKLFF; cdr3_nt: TGCAGCGCCGTTTGGGGTTATGAAAAACTGTTTTTT
clone_size: -; j_call: TRBJ1-3; d_call: TRBD1; v_call: TRBV29-1; cdr3_aa: CSVEDRDRTSGNTIYF; cdr3_nt: TGCAGCGTTGAAGATCGGGACAGGACTTCTGGAAACACCATATATTTT
clone_size: -; j_call: TRBJ2-7; d_call: TRBD2; v_call: TRBV25-1; cdr3_aa: CASGGTSGNYEQYF; cdr3_nt: TGTGCCAGCGGGGGGACTAGCGGTAACTACGAGCAGTACTTC
clone_size: -; j_call: TRBJ1-2; d_call: -; v_call: TRBV9; cdr3_aa: CASSPDIIANYGYTF; cdr3_nt: TGTGCCAGCAGCCCCGACATCATAGCTAACTATGGCTACACCTTC
clone_size: few; j_call: TRBJ1-1; d_call: TRBD1; v_call: TRBV20-1; cdr3_aa: CSASRGIDTEAFF; cdr3_nt: TGCAGTGCTAGCAGGGGGATCGACACTGAAGCTTTCTTT
clone_size: once; j_call: TRBJ2-2; d_call: -; v_call: TRBV29-1; cdr3_aa: CSADSGSSGELFF; cdr3_nt: TGCAGCGCTGACTCAGGGTCTTCCGGGGAGCTGTTTTTT
clone_size: -; j_call: TRBJ1-1; d_call: -; v_call: TRBV27; cdr3_aa: CASSRIGGPEAFF; cdr3_nt: TGTGCCAGCAGTCGAATCGGGGGGCCTGAAGCTTTCTTT
clone_size: few; j_call: TRBJ2-7; d_call: TRBD2; v_call: TRBV6-5; cdr3_aa: CASRHGLAGDNEQYF; cdr3_nt: TGTGCCAGCAGGCATGGACTAGCGGGAGATAACGAGCAGTACTTC
clone_size: -; j_call: TRBJ2-7; d_call: TRBD2; v_call: TRBV20-1; cdr3_aa: CSGPLAGGRRSYEQYF; cdr3_nt: TGCAGCGGGCCCCTAGCGGGAGGGAGGAGATCCTACGAGCAGTACTTC
clone_size: -; j_call: TRBJ2-7; d_call: -; v_call: TRBV7-2; cdr3_aa: CASSFSYGDEQYF; cdr3_nt: TGTGCCAGCAGCTTTTCATACGGGGACGAGCAGTACTTC
clone_size: -; j_call: TRBJ2-5; d_call: -; v_call: TRBV7-2; cdr3_aa: CASSPRDSRFQETQYF; cdr3_nt: TGTGCCAGCAGCCCTCGGGACTCGAGGTTCCAAGAGACCCAGTACTTC
clone_size: few; j_call: TRBJ1-2; d_call: TRBD1; v_call: TRBV19; cdr3_aa: CASSTGTGDGYTF; cdr3_nt: TGTGCCAGTAGTACTGGGACAGGGGATGGCTACACCTTC
clone_size: many; j_call: TRBJ2-5; d_call: -; v_call: TRBV2; cdr3_aa: CASTGGAGWKATQYF; cdr3_nt: TGTGCCAGCACGGGCGGGGCGGGGTGGAAAGCCACCCAGTACTTC
clone_size: many; j_call: TRBJ2-7; d_call: TRBD2; v_call: TRBV6-5; cdr3_aa: CASSGLAGRVEQYF; cdr3_nt: TGTGCCAGCAGTGGACTAGCGGGGCGCGTCGAGCAGTACTTC
clone_size: many; j_call: TRBJ1-5; d_call: -; v_call: TRBV6-2/TRBV6-3; cdr3_aa: CASTLVRAGWPQHF; cdr3_nt: TGTGCCAGCACCCTGGTCCGGGCCGGTTGGCCCCAGCATTTT
clone_size: many; j_call: TRBJ2-7; d_call: -; v_call: TRBV24-1; cdr3_aa: CATSETTGYEQYF; cdr3_nt: TGTGCCACCAGTGAAACCACAGGTTACGAGCAGTACTTC
clone_size: many; j_call: TRBJ2-7; d_call: TRBD2; v_call: TRBV29-1; cdr3_aa: CSVGLAGGYEQYF; cdr3_nt: TGCAGCGTGGGACTAGCGGGAGGTTACGAGCAGTACTTC
clone_size: -; j_call: TRBJ2-5; d_call: TRBD1; v_call: TRBV7-4; cdr3_aa: CASSAPYRGETQYF; cdr3_nt: TGTGCCAGCAGTGCCCCCTACAGGGGAGAGACCCAGTACTTC
clone_size: -; j_call: TRBJ1-5; d_call: -; v_call: TRBV4-1; cdr3_aa: CASSPPDRNQPQHF; cdr3_nt: TGCGCCAGCAGCCCCCCCGACAGAAATCAGCCCCAGCATTTT
clone_size: -; j_call: TRBJ2-7; d_call: -; v_call: TRBV5-4; cdr3_aa: CASSLDKKYSYEQYF; cdr3_nt: TGTGCCAGCAGCTTGGACAAAAAATACTCCTACGAGCAGTACTTC
clone_size: -; j_call: TRBJ1-5; d_call: -; v_call: TRBV9; cdr3_aa: CASSPPGQHF; cdr3_nt: TGTGCCAGCAGTCCACCGGGACAGCATTTT
clone_size: many; j_call: TRBJ1-5; d_call: TRBD1; v_call: TRBV19; cdr3_aa: CACNQGANSNQPQHF; cdr3_nt: TGTGCCTGCAATCAGGGGGCGAATAGCAATCAGCCCCAGCATTTT
clone_size: many; j_call: TRBJ1-5; d_call: -; v_call: TRBV19; cdr3_aa: CASTWTENQPQHF; cdr3_nt: TGTGCCAGTACTTGGACAGAAAATCAGCCCCAGCATTTT